Below, 14 T cell receptor beta chains from the same sample are listed, as sequenced in a study of T cell responses to AZD1222 COVID-19 vaccine. Some clones are missing from TCRdb's copy, which holds only in-frame ones; the method was immunoSEQ multiplex PCR. The sample lists some 200,000 clones, approximately 90% occurring once. The sequencing here drew on peripheral blood, taken 28 days after the second AZD1222 dose. All receptors derive from an adult who received the AZD1222 COVID-19 vaccine.

The V call is TRBV29-1, the J call TRBJ1-4; D is unresolved. Trimming left V 0 bases short and J 8 bases short, with 7 bases between. Germline V gene lookup returns CDR1 SQVTM and CDR2 ANQGSEA. This CDR3 is built from 12 residues. The CDR3 nucleotides are TGCAGCGTTGAAGAACCGAACGAAAAACTGTTTTTT. Protein product: CSVEEPNEKLFF.

This chain connects TRBV5-1 to TRBJ2-3; D is possibly TRBD1 (7 bases). The CDR3 covers 15 residues. Per germline, CDR1 SGHRS and CDR2 YFSETQ. With 4 bases removed from V and 3 bases from J, the gap between germline ends came to 15 bases. The CDR3 nucleotides are TGCGCCAGCAGCACCCTGACAGGGAGGACAGATACGCAGTATTTT. This translates into CASSTLTGRTDTQYF.

J is TRBJ2-3 and V is TRBV24-1, with 8 nucleotides matching TRBD1. Germline V gives CDR1 KGHDR, CDR2 SFDVKD. The V and J ends lost 3 bases and 5 bases, in that order; junction bases with no gene match: 18. The CDR3 contains 19 residues. CDR3 loop: CATSDQRTGTATHRDTQYF. CDR3 sequence (DNA): TGTGCCACCAGTGATCAACGGACAGGGACGGCTACGCACAGAGATACGCAGTATTTT.

The chain employs TRBV28 and TRBJ1-2; D may be TRBD1 (5 bases). The CDR3 contains 13 residues. V gave up 10 bases and J gave up 2 bases, with 14 bases separating them. Germline V gives CDR1 MDHEN, CDR2 SYDVKM. CDR3 sequence (DNA): TGTGCCACCATATTAGGGACGAACTATGGCTACACCTTC. Translation gives CATILGTNYGYTF.

The chain recombines TRBV11-1 with TRBJ2-3; 11 bases map to TRBD2. V dropped 1 base and J dropped 6; count of bases not matched to a gene: 3. The CDR3 consists of 15 residues. Germline-derived CDR1 and CDR2 are SGHAT and FQDESV (reference sequence). The chain's CDR3 is CASSLVSGRADTQYF. In DNA form, the CDR3 reads TGTGCCAGCAGCTTAGTTAGCGGGAGGGCCGATACGCAGTATTTT.

The chain carries TRBV5-4 and TRBJ2-7, with no clear D. The V gene's germline CDR1 is SGHNT and CDR2 YYREEE (reference sequence). This CDR3 is 13 amino acids long. Trimming took 3 bases from V and 4 from J, leaving 11 bases between them. The CDR3 sequence: CASSSEWAYEQYF. CDR3 DNA sequence: TGTGCCAGCAGCTCGGAGTGGGCGTACGAGCAGTACTTC.

J is TRBJ1-6 and V is TRBV19, with 8 bases fitting TRBD1. Germline V lookup: CDR1 LNHDA, CDR2 SQIVND (reference sequence). The CDR3 has 15 residues. V gave up 4 bases and J gave up 10 bases; unmatched junction bases: 9. The CDR3 bases are TGTGCCAGTAGTACGACAGGGGCGGGTCAATCACCCCTCCACTTT. Amino acid sequence: CASSTTGAGQSPLHF.

This clone has only a few counts. The V and J genes are TRBV7-2 and TRBJ1-2, with TRBD1 matching 7 bases. The germline gives CDR1 SGHTA, CDR2 FQGNSA. The CDR3 has 14 residues. The ends lost 5 bases at V and 2 bases at J; junction bases unmatched: 5. The CDR3 DNA is TGTGCCAGCAGCATCCGGGACAGAAACTATGGCTACACCTTC. Translated, it gives CASSIRDRNYGYTF.

The rearrangement uses TRBV7-6 and TRBJ2-1; 10 bases are shared with TRBD2. CDR1 SGHVS and CDR2 FNYEAQ come from the germline V gene. Unmatched junction bases numbered 2, after V lost 2 bases and J lost 4 bases. CDR3 size: 15 residues. The CDR3 DNA reads TGTGCCAGCAGCTTACGAGCGGGAGGGTACAATGAGCAGTTCTTC. Protein product: CASSLRAGGYNEQFF.

The chain couples TRBV6-5 to TRBJ1-2; no clear D gene. CDR3 length equals 14 residues. Trimming shortened V by 6 bases and J by 6 bases, and 17 bases separated the two germline ends. Germline V CDR1 and CDR2: MNHEY, SVGAGI. The CDR3: CASSQARALDGYTF. The CDR3 nucleotides are TGTGCCAGCAGCCAGGCCCGGGCCCTTGATGGCTACACCTTC.

This clone turned up a few times. The V gene is TRBV9, the J gene TRBJ2-7; no reliable D call. CDR3 length equals 12 residues. CDR1 and CDR2 from the germline V gene are SGDLS and YYNGEE. The ends were cut back, 10 bases at V and 6 bases at J, with 17 bases in the middle. The CDR3 loop is CAQRGEWAEQYF. The CDR3 region has the DNA TGTGCCCAGCGCGGAGAATGGGCCGAGCAGTACTTC.

The V gene is TRBV30, the J gene TRBJ2-1; 14 bases agree with TRBD2. Germline V gives CDR1 GTSNPN, CDR2 SVGIG (reference sequence). The ends lost 2 bases at V and 1 base at J; junction bases unmatched: 7. This CDR3 is built from 18 residues. Here the CDR3 reads CAWSTPTSGRGSYNEQFF. For the CDR3, the DNA is TGTGCCTGGAGTACCCCGACTAGCGGGAGGGGTTCCTACAATGAGCAGTTCTTC.

This rearrangement joins TRBV5-5 to TRBJ2-2, with D possibly called TRBD1 or TRBD2 (6 bases each). The CDR3 runs 17 residues. CDR1 is SGHKS, CDR2 YYEKEE, per germline (reference sequence). V was clipped by 5 bases and J by 3 bases, with 20 bases between them. CDR3 DNA: TGTGCCAGCAGTCCAACCGGGGGACAAGGGTACACCGGGGAGCTGTTTTTT. Translating gives CASSPTGGQGYTGELFF.

This chain joins TRBV24-1 and TRBJ1-4; D may be TRBD1 (6 bases). The CDR3 length is 15 residues. The V end lost 5 bases, the J end lost 2 bases, and 11 bases lay between the germline ends. The germline gives CDR1 KGHDR, CDR2 SFDVKD. The DNA of the CDR3 is TGTGCCACCAGTGGATCGGGGGGCACTAATGAAAAACTGTTTTTT. Translating gives CATSGSGGTNEKLFF.